The entry that follows covers one TCR beta chain sequence. The target antigen is unknown. This sample was taken from a study of Ad26.COV2.S vaccination and SARS-CoV-2 variants. Findings and limits, study-wide: In TCR breadth and depth analyses, total T cell responses may have been underestimated. Reportedly, spike-specific CD8+ and CD4+ T cell responses achieved substantial breadth once vaccination had taken place.

The assay was immunoSEQ multiplex PCR, and TCRdb's table has in-frame clones only and misses some. The sample has about 260,000 clones, around 85% seen once. Treatment denoted: about 20 received Ad26.COV2.S at low or high dose, single or two shots; a few received placebo; per-sample allocation not given. Sampling happened 63 days after the first vaccine or placebo injection. V was shortened by 2 bases and J by 6 bases, with 11 bases between the two germline ends. The germline V gene has CDR1 MNHEY and CDR2 SMNVEV (reference sequence). The CDR3 consists of 14 residues. This chain joins TRBV27 and TRBJ2-1; TRBD2 might be the D (5 bases). The origin of this receptor is a person aged 18-65 years who received the Ad26.COV2.S COVID-19 vaccine or a placebo. Material: peripheral blood, obtained in a trial of Ad26.COV2.S vaccine versus placebo. The CDR3 DNA sequence: TGTGCCAGCAGTTTAGGGTCTAGCAGCAATGAGCAGTTCTTC. This encodes CASSLGSSSNEQFF.